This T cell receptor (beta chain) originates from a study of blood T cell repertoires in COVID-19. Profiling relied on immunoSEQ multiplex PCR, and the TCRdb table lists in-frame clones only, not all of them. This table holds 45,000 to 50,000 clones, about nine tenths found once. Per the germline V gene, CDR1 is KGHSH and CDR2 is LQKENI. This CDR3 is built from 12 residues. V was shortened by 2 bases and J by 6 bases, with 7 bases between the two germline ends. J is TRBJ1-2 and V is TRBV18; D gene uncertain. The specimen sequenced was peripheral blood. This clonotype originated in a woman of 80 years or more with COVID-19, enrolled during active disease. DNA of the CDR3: TGTGCCAGCTCACCATTCGGGGATGGCTACACCTTC. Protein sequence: CASSPFGDGYTF.